These T cell receptor beta chains were read from a single sample in a study of blood T cell repertoires in COVID-19. Assay used: immunoSEQ multiplex PCR; TCRdb lists only in-frame clones, some missing. This table holds about 480,000 clones, about 85% found once. Sample: PBMCs or T cells enriched from blood (not recorded which). Receptors were obtained from a woman younger than 30 with acute COVID-19. CDR3s leave out the opening cysteine and the closing phenylalanine or tryptophan.

CDR3aa: ASSGTGSMNTEAF; v_gene: TRBV19
CDR3aa: ASRDGVAPIYEQY; v_gene: TRBV2
CDR3aa: ASINRGTDTQY; v_gene: TRBV28
CDR3aa: ASSTSGYTDTQY; v_gene: TRBV5-1
CDR3aa: ASTGSGRTYEQF; v_gene: TRBV7-2
CDR3aa: ASSFRVGYNEQF; v_gene: TRBV7-8
CDR3aa: ASSYDRNQPQH; v_gene: TRBV7-8
CDR3aa: ASSADETGTGENGYT; v_gene: TRBV6-2/TRBV6-3
CDR3aa: ASSLSGGQETQY; v_gene: TRBV3-1/TRBV3-2
CDR3aa: ASSARQGQMDEQY; v_gene: TRBV5-1
CDR3aa: ATSRGLLQY; v_gene: TRBV15
CDR3aa: ASSPSGSKGSYEQY; v_gene: TRBV27
CDR3aa: ASSAGQGANEKLF; v_gene: TRBV2
CDR3aa: ASSQGGQVYGYT; v_gene: TRBV3-1/TRBV3-2
CDR3aa: ASISGLLNTEAF; v_gene: TRBV6-6
CDR3aa: ASSLVSGLYEQY; v_gene: TRBV7-9
CDR3aa: ASSRTLPTDTQY; v_gene: TRBV7-9
CDR3aa: ASSPSGGARGYT; v_gene: TRBV19
CDR3aa: ASSLTGTSFTDTQY; v_gene: TRBV7-9
CDR3aa: ASSTLAKHTGELF; v_gene: TRBV5-4
CDR3aa: ASSMVVGAHGYT; v_gene: TRBV19
CDR3aa: ASRPTLTSSEQY; v_gene: TRBV6-6
CDR3aa: ASSLGLAGGTAGQY; v_gene: TRBV10-1
CDR3aa: ASSLRDSSGNTIY; v_gene: TRBV18
CDR3aa: ASSPEGSNSPLH; v_gene: TRBV7-9
CDR3aa: SVRSVYGYT; v_gene: TRBV29-1
CDR3aa: ASSLSRQGRYEQY; v_gene: TRBV28
CDR3aa: AIMRKGDYGYT; v_gene: TRBV10-3
CDR3aa: ASSPHSGSPDTQY; v_gene: TRBV7-2
CDR3aa: ASSIPSGSYNEQF; v_gene: TRBV19
CDR3aa: ASSPRSGSDYGYT; v_gene: TRBV4-1
CDR3aa: ASSFSHNNSPLH; v_gene: TRBV27
CDR3aa: ASRLRGGPYNEQF; v_gene: TRBV12-2
CDR3aa: ASSYLSGGYEQY; v_gene: TRBV6-2/TRBV6-3
CDR3aa: ASSTGGGSSYEQY; v_gene: TRBV5-1
CDR3aa: ASSEAPHTTGGYGYT; v_gene: TRBV6-1
CDR3aa: ASSPGRAGYEQY; v_gene: TRBV6-5
CDR3aa: ASSQERTGYSPLH; v_gene: TRBV4-3
CDR3aa: ASSEGTGGDEQY; v_gene: TRBV6-1
CDR3aa: SVAWGAGALVEQF; v_gene: TRBV29-1
CDR3aa: ASSWTGKPYEQY; v_gene: TRBV28
CDR3aa: ASSQGTLYRLSGGNYNEQF; v_gene: TRBV4-1
CDR3aa: ASSGTSRYALDTQY; v_gene: TRBV19
CDR3aa: ASSWAGGPYEQY; v_gene: TRBV28
CDR3aa: ASSADTGELF; v_gene: TRBV9
CDR3aa: ASSLRGGPYTDTQY; v_gene: TRBV7-2
CDR3aa: SARVADTQY; v_gene: TRBV20-1
CDR3aa: SGKGAENEQY; v_gene: TRBV29-1
CDR3aa: ASSFPYSNQPQH; v_gene: TRBV7-3
CDR3aa: ASNLTSGRGSYNEQF; v_gene: TRBV2
CDR3aa: ATSGLGLNYNEQF; v_gene: TRBV24-1
CDR3aa: ATGQTTYEQY; v_gene: TRBV24-1
CDR3aa: ASSVGLAGGNEQF; v_gene: TRBV9
CDR3aa: ASSISGTLSGNTIY; v_gene: TRBV19
CDR3aa: ASSQIGRAEAF; v_gene: TRBV14
CDR3aa: ASTMSFRYGDTQY; v_gene: TRBV28
CDR3aa: ASSPAGFNEKLF; v_gene: TRBV6-5
CDR3aa: ASSQDRYGEQY; v_gene: TRBV4-3
CDR3aa: ASSLASSRGRWTGELF; v_gene: TRBV7-7
CDR3aa: ASSPLVGGTGELF; v_gene: TRBV6-4